Detailed here is one T cell receptor (beta chain). The data were obtained in a study of Ad26.COV2.S vaccination and SARS-CoV-2 variants. Study summary: Dosing was one shot or two shots 56 days apart.

Sequencing used immunoSEQ multiplex PCR; TCRdb keeps in-frame clones, though not all of them. Of about 390,000 clones detected, around 92% appear once; the ten largest clones hold 1.5% to 2%. Treatment noted: 19 received Ad26.COV2.S at low or high dose, single or two shots; a few received placebo; per-sample allocation not given. On day 63 after the first injection, vaccine and placebo recipients gave samples. This person who donated was an adult of 18-55 years in Boston. The TCR originated in a person aged 18-60 years who received the Ad26.COV2.S COVID-19 vaccine or a placebo. The sequences come from peripheral blood, collected in a trial of Ad26.COV2.S vaccine versus placebo.

The CDR3 coding sequence is TGCGCCAGCAGCTTGGCTCCTAGCGGGGCCCAAGAGACCCAGTACTTC. This gives the protein CASSLAPSGAQETQYF. The V call is TRBV5-1, the J call TRBJ2-5; TRBD2 agrees at 9 bases. Trimming removed 0 bases from V and 1 base from J; junction bases left unmatched: 4. This CDR3 contains 16 residues. From germline, CDR1 is SGHRS and CDR2 YFSETQ.